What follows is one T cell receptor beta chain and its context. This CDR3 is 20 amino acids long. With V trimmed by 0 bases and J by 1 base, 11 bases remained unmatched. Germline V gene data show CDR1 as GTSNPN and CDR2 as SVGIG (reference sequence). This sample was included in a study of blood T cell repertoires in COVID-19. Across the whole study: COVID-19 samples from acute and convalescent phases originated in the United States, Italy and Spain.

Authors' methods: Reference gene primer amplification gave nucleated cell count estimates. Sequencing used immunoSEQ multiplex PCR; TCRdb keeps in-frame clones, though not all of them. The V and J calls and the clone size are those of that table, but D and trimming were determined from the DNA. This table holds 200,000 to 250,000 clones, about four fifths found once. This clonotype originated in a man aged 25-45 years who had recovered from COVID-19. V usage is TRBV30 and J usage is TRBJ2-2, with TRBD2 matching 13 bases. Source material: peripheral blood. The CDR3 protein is CAWSVVLVLAGGMNTGELFF. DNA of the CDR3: TGTGCCTGGAGTGTGGTCCTCGTACTAGCGGGGGGGATGAACACCGGGGAGCTGTTTTTT.